This T cell receptor beta chain was sequenced for a study of cytomegalovirus exposure and HLA in healthy donors. General observations from the study: TRBV6-2, TRBV6-3 and some other V segments were unresolvable in 87-base-pair reads.

This clone was found a few times. Antigen unknown. The PCR was carried out with 60 Vbeta primers and 13 Jbeta primers. Assay used: immunoSEQ multiplex PCR; TCRdb lists only in-frame clones, some missing. The sample includes around 250,000 clones, 80% to 85% of them seen just once. This CDR3 is built from 15 residues. Trimming took off 1 base at V and 5 bases at J, with 14 bases between the two ends. Germline-derived CDR1 and CDR2 are SEHNR and FQNEAQ (reference sequence). The rearrangement uses TRBV7-9 and TRBJ1-2; unclear D gene. The receptor was isolated from a woman aged 60-70 years in good health and CMV-seropositive. The material sequenced was PBMCs. The CDR3 bases are TGTGCCAGCAGCTTAGACTCAGTTAGCTCGTATGGCTACACCTTC. As protein: CASSLDSVSSYGYTF. Using reference TRBV7-9 and TRBJ1-2 for the parts outside the CDR3, the full variable domain is DTGVSQNPRHKITKRGQNVTFRCDPISEHNRLYWYRQTLGQGPEFLTYFQNEAQLEKSRLLSDRFSAERPKGSFSTLEIQRTEQGDSAMYLCASSLDSVSSYGYTFGSGTRLTVV.